This entry lists 15 T cell receptor beta chains sequenced from one sample in a study of blood T cells in healthy people across ages. Next came a second PCR, run for about 6 to 11 cycles, which used a sample-barcoded 5' primer along with a J-beta primer mix. MiXCR, run by TCRdb on the 5' RACE reads, gives a single entry per CDR3 protein. Among about 970,000 distinct CDR3 sequences listed, just over 50% were seen once. The sample consisted of blood. These receptors all stem from an older woman in good health.

The rearrangement links TRBV21-1 to TRBJ1-1; the D call of TRBD1 is as the table states it, not checked on the DNA. TRBV21-1 represents a pseudogene. The CDR3 is made up of 18 amino acids. As DNA, the CDR3 is TGTGCCAGCAGCCGGCTGCCACTCCGGGACAGGAAGAACACTGAAGCTTTCTTT. Its protein product is CASSRLPLRDRKNTEAFF.

The J gene is TRBJ2-4, the V gene TRBV6-1; TRBD2 might be the D (5 bases). Per germline, CDR1 MNHNS and CDR2 SASEGT. There are 20 residues in the CDR3. V was shortened by 6 bases and J by 1 base, with 28 bases between the two germline ends. CDR3 sequence: CASSPSRAVQLYGAKNIQYF. DNA for the CDR3: TGTGCCAGCAGCCCATCGAGGGCAGTTCAACTTTATGGGGCCAAAAACATTCAGTACTTC.

This chain links TRBV2 with TRBJ1-4; the match to TRBD1 covers 7 bases. J was trimmed by 7 bases and V by 6 bases; bases with no gene match: 8. This CDR3 is built from 14 residues. Germline V gene lookup returns CDR1 SNHLY and CDR2 FYNNEI. This chain's CDR3 is CASRLQGLGEKLFF. CDR3 DNA: TGTGCCAGCAGATTACAGGGGTTGGGTGAAAAACTGTTTTTT.

The chain joins TRBV18 to TRBJ1-2, with unresolved D. Germline lookup yields CDR1 KGHSH and CDR2 LQKENI. The CDR3 has 15 residues. Deletions cut 3 bases from V and 8 bases from J, with 19 bases between. DNA for the CDR3: TGTGCCAGCTCACCCTCGAGCGGAGTACTTCAAGGCTACACCTTC. Translating it yields CASSPSSGVLQGYTF.

The CDR3 sequence is CASSPPRRENEAFF. The CDR3 DNA follows: TGTGCCAGCAGCCCCCCTCGGAGGGAGAATGAAGCTTTCTTT. J is TRBJ1-1 and V is TRBV7-2; no reliable D call. CDR1 is SGHTA and CDR2 is FQGNSA in the germline V gene. The CDR3 spans 14 residues. V lost 5 bases to trimming and J lost 7 bases, with 17 bases between them.

The V call is TRBV11-2, the J call TRBJ2-1; possibly TRBD2 for D (5 bases). Germline CDR1 is SGHAT and CDR2 is FQNNGV. The length of the CDR3 is 18 residues. Trimming took 1 base from V and 0 from J, leaving 16 bases between them. The CDR3 region has the DNA TGTGCCAGCAGCTTAGTTCACGGCGGCGGGCCCTCCTACAATGAGCAGTTCTTC. This gives the protein CASSLVHGGGPSYNEQFF.

V gene TRBV27 combines with J gene TRBJ2-6; 10 nucleotides line up with TRBD1. There are 18 residues in the CDR3. Germline values: CDR1 MNHEY, CDR2 SMNVEV (reference sequence). J was trimmed by 2 bases and V by 6 bases; bases with no gene match: 10. CDR3 residues: CASRGPGQGLAGANVLTF. The CDR3 DNA follows: TGTGCCAGCAGGGGACCGGGACAGGGGCTGGCTGGGGCCAACGTCCTGACTTTC.

The chain uses TRBV14 and TRBJ2-7, with a possible D match to TRBD2 (5 bases). The germline gives CDR1 SGHDN, CDR2 FVKESK. V gave up 4 bases and J gave up 0 bases, with 19 bases separating them. This CDR3 is built from 17 residues. This chain's CDR3 is CASSPGRTGISSYEQYF. The CDR3 DNA sequence: TGTGCCAGCAGCCCCGGCCGGACGGGAATAAGCTCCTACGAGCAGTACTTC.

The rearrangement uses TRBV19 and TRBJ2-7; maybe TRBD2 (6 bases). V gave up 10 bases and J gave up 0 bases, with 13 bases separating them. The length of the CDR3 is 13 residues. Looked up from germline, CDR1 is LNHDA and CDR2 is SQIVND (reference sequence). Written as DNA, the CDR3 is TGTGCCACCCTTGACGGGAGCTCCTACGAGCAGTACTTC. It yields the protein CATLDGSSYEQYF.

The chain links TRBV5-1 to TRBJ2-1; D call uncertain. The CDR3 consists of 14 residues. Deletions cut 0 bases from V and 8 bases from J, with 12 bases between. From germline, CDR1 is SGHRS and CDR2 YFSETQ. The CDR3 loop reads CASSLEASYDEQFF. CDR3 DNA: TGCGCCAGCAGCTTGGAGGCTTCGTACGATGAGCAGTTCTTC. Combining the CDR3 with reference TRBV5-1 and TRBJ2-1 gives the whole variable domain KAGVTQTPRYLIKTRGQQVTLSCSPISGHRSVSWYQQTPGQGLQFLFEYFSETQRNKGNFPGRFSGRQFSNSRSEMNVSTLELGDSALYLCASSLEASYDEQFFGPGTRLTVL.

V usage is TRBV20-1 and J usage is TRBJ2-1; 10 bases are a match to TRBD2. After removal of 3 bases from V and 6 bases from J, the junction contained 5 bases not matched to a gene. The CDR3 extends over 14 amino acids. Germline CDR1 DFQATT, CDR2 SNEGSKA (reference sequence). This CDR3 reads CSASGTSDPNEQFF. The CDR3 DNA sequence: TGCAGTGCTAGTGGGACTAGCGACCCCAATGAGCAGTTCTTC.

The chain employs TRBV20-1 and TRBJ2-5, with TRBD2 as a possible D gene (6 bases). The V end lost 4 bases, the J end lost 11 bases, and 38 bases lay between the germline ends. Germline V lookup: CDR1 DFQATT, CDR2 SNEGSKA (reference sequence). The CDR3 runs 19 residues. This CDR3 reads CSATPLATDLWGRGYEQYF. The CDR3 DNA follows: TGCAGTGCTACTCCGTTGGCGACTGATTTATGGGGCCGGGGGTATGAGCAGTACTTC.

The chain employs TRBV15 and TRBJ2-7; TRBD2 is a possible D gene (6 bases). CDR3 length: 11 residues. Trimming removed 7 bases at V and 6 bases at J, with 10 bases between. Germline loops: CDR1 LNHNV, CDR2 YYDKDF (reference sequence). Here the CDR3 reads CATMEEGEQYF. In DNA, the CDR3 is TGTGCCACCATGGAGGAGGGCGAGCAGTACTTC.

The rearrangement joins TRBV6-2 or TRBV6-3 to TRBJ2-7, with D perhaps given as TRBD1 or TRBD2 (5 bases each). Germline V gene data show CDR1 as MNHEY and CDR2 as SVGEGT. Deletions cut 4 bases from V and 3 bases from J, with 13 bases between. The length of the CDR3 is 14 residues. CDR3 residues: CASSLEGRDYEQYF. The CDR3 DNA reads as TGTGCCAGCAGTTTAGAGGGACGGGACTACGAGCAGTACTTC.

Points on this clonotype: The junction departs from germline at one end; a sequencing error may be responsible. J is TRBJ2-5 and V is TRBV7-2, with D hard to call. Germline lookup yields CDR1 SGHTA and CDR2 FQGNSA. The CDR3 spans 14 residues. The CDR3 sequence is CACSSWAGQETQYF. The CDR3 region has the DNA TGTGCCTGCAGCTCTTGGGCAGGCCAAGAGACCCAGTACTTC.